This TCR beta chain was found in a study of T cell responses to AZD1222 COVID-19 vaccine. Broader study findings: Vaccine-associated CD4 TCRs ranged over spike, dominating at 160-218 and 743-854.

Comment on this clone: The antigen remains undetermined.

The CDR3 runs 15 residues. Looked up from germline, CDR1 is MNHEY and CDR2 is SMNVEV (reference sequence). The junction had 13 bases not matched to a gene; V was cut back by 6 bases and J by 7 bases. Libraries were prepared by immunoSEQ multiplex PCR; TCRdb keeps only in-frame clonotypes and omits some of them. Here the sample spans some 120,000 clones, approximately 89% being singletons. The clonotype was recovered from an adult in good health. Sequenced material: peripheral blood, taken on day 0 of AZD1222 vaccination. The chain joins TRBV27 to TRBJ2-3; 7 nucleotides line up with TRBD2. The CDR3 spells CASSRNPSGTNTQYF. CDR3 nucleotide sequence: TGTGCCAGCAGCCGGAATCCTAGCGGCACCAATACGCAGTATTTT.